The sequence of this T cell receptor beta chain was determined in a study of blood T cell repertoires in COVID-19. Assay: immunoSEQ multiplex PCR; the TCRdb copy retains only in-frame clones and omits some. The repertoire has some 40,000 clones, approximately 92% of them found once; the top ten carry about 0.4%. The V segment lost 3 bases and the J segment 2 bases; nucleotides outside the gene matches: 23. In germline, CDR1 is LNHDA, CDR2 SQIVND (reference sequence). The CDR3 spans 22 residues. The source is a man over 45 with COVID-19, enrolled during active disease. Sequencing input: peripheral blood. The chain employs TRBV19 and TRBJ2-5; TRBD2 agrees at 11 bases. CDR3 nucleotides: TGTGCCAGTAGTATCGGAGCGGGGTCTTGGCTAGCGGGAGGCTACCCACAAGAGACCCAGTACTTC. Protein: CASSIGAGSWLAGGYPQETQYF.